The clone carrying this T cell receptor beta chain has a handful of counts. What it recognizes is unknown. The sample originates from a study of beta chain features in type 1 diabetes. Study-wide results and limits: Among all four CD4+ subsets, Type 1 diabetes patients had TCRB CDR3s that were moderately but significantly shorter. Insertions were fewer and deletions more numerous at VDJ junctions in type 1 diabetes patients. TCRB repertoires of naive, central memory and Treg cells appeared more similar among patients than among healthy donors.

The isolated RNA, all of it, was reverse transcribed, so expressed TCRB transcripts were what got sequenced. Assay: immunoSEQ multiplex PCR; the TCRdb copy retains only in-frame clones and omits some. The repertoire has 640,000 or so clones, under 15% of them found once; the top ten carry approximately 0.02%. The sequenced material came from naive CD4+ T cells from blood. The sequence derives from a man aged 18 to 35 with type 1 diabetes.

CDR3 bases: TGTGCCAGCAGTCCTGACAGAAACTATGGCTACACCTTC. Amino acid sequence: CASSPDRNYGYTF. The V call is TRBV28, the J call TRBJ1-2; possibly TRBD1 for D (5 bases). CDR1 is MDHEN, CDR2 SYDVKM, per germline. V was clipped by 5 bases and J by 2 bases, with 9 bases between them. The CDR3 extends over 13 amino acids.